This T cell receptor (beta chain) was retrieved from a study of T cells after somatic rescue of genetic block. Only in-frame clones appear in the TCRdb table, and some are missing; sequencing was by immunoSEQ multiplex PCR. Counted here are over 12,000 clones, 65% to 75% occurring once; the ten biggest clones make up 14%. This clonotype was sampled from a boy younger than 18. The sequencing input was peripheral blood mononuclear cells (PBMCs).

The CDR3 region has the DNA TGTGCCAGTAATGACAGGGTAGGCTATGGCTACACCTTC. Translated, it gives CASNDRVGYGYTF. The V and J genes are TRBV19 and TRBJ1-2; 7 nucleotides match TRBD1. The CDR3 length is 13 residues. Germline V gene sequence: CDR1 LNHDA, CDR2 SQIVND (reference sequence). V was pared by 7 bases and J by 4 bases, with 6 bases of the junction left unmatched.